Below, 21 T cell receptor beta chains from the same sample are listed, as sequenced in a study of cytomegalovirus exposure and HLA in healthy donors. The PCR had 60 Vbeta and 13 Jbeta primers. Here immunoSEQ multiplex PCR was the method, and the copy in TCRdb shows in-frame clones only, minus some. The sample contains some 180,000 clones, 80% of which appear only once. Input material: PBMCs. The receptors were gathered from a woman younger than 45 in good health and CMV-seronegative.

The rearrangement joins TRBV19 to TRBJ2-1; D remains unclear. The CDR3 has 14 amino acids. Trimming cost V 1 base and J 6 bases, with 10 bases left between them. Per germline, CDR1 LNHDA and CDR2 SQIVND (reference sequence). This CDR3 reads CASSIVSSGNEQFF. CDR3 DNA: TGTGCCAGTAGTATAGTTTCCTCGGGCAATGAGCAGTTCTTC.

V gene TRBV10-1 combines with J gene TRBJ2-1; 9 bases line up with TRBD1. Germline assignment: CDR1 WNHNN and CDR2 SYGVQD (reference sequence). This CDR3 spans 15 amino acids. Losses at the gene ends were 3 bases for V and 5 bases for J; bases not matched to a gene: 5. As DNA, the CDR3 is TGCGCCAGCAGTGATACCGGACAGGGGAACAATGAGCAGTTCTTC. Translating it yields CASSDTGQGNNEQFF.

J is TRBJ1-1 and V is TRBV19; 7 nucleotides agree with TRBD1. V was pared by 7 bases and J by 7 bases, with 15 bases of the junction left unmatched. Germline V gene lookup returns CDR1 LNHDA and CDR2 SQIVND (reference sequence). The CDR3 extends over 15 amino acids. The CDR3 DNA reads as TGTGCCAGTATATGGACGAGGACAGGAGGAGTTGAAGCTTTCTTT. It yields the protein CASIWTRTGGVEAFF. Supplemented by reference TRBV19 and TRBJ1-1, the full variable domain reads DGGITQSPKYLFRKEGQNVTLSCEQNLNHDAMYWYRQDPGQGLRLIYYSQIVNDFQKGDIAEGYSVSREKKESFPLTVTSAQKNPTAFYLCASIWTRTGGVEAFFGQGTRLTVV.

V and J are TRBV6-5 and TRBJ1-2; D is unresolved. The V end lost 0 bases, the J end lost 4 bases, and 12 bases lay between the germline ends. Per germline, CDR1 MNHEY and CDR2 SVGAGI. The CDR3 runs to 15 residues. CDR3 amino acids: CASSYSPEISYGYTF. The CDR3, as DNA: TGTGCCAGCAGTTACTCGCCCGAGATCTCCTATGGCTACACCTTC.

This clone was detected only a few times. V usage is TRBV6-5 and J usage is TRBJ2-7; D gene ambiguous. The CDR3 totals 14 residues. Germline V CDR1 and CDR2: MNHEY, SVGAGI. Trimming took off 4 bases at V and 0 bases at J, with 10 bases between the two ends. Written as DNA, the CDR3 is TGTGCCAGCAGTTCGGTTGTTACCTCCTACGAGCAGTACTTC. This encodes CASSSVVTSYEQYF.

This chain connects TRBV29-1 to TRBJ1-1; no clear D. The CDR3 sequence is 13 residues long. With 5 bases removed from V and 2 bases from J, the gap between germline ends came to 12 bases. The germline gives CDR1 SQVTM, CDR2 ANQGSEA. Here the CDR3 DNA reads TGCAGCGTTTTGAACCGGTTAAACACTGAAGCTTTCTTT. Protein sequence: CSVLNRLNTEAFF.

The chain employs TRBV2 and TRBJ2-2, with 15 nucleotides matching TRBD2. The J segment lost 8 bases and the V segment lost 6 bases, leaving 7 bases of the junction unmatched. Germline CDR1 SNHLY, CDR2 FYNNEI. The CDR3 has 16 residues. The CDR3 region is CASSGLAGGLGGELFF. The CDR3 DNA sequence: TGTGCCAGCAGCGGACTAGCGGGGGGGCTTGGTGGGGAGCTGTTTTTT.

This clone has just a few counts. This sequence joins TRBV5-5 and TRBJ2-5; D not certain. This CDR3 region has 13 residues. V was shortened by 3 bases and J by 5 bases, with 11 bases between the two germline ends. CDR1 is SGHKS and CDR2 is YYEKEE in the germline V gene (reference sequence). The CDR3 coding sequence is TGTGCCAGCAGCTACAGTGGTCATGAGACCCAGTACTTC. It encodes CASSYSGHETQYF.

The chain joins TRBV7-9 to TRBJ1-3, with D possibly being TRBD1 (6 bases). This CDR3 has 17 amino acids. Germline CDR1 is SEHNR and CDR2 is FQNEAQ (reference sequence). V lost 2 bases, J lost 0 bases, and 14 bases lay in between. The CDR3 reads CASSLSTGRGSGNTIYF. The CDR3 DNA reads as TGTGCCAGCAGCTTATCGACAGGAAGGGGCTCTGGAAACACCATATATTTT.

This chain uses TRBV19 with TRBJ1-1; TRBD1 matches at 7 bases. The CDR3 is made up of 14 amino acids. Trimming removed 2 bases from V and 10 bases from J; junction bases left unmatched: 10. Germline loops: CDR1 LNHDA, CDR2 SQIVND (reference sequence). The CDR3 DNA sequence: TGTGCCAGTAGTATAACTTCACAGGGGCCCATAGCTTTCTTT. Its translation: CASSITSQGPIAFF.

The CDR3: CASSYASGGYSGANVLTF. The DNA of the CDR3 is TGTGCCAGCAGCTACGCTAGCGGGGGCTACTCTGGGGCCAACGTCCTGACTTTC. This chain uses TRBV7-2 with TRBJ2-6; 10 nucleotides align to TRBD2. The CDR3 length is 18 residues. CDR1 and CDR2 (germline): SGHTA, FQGNSA. V was clipped by 4 bases and J by 0 bases; unmatched bases: 6.

The CDR3 nucleotides are TGTGCCAGCAGCTGGGGACAGGGGGTCAGAGGGACCAAAAACATTCAGTACTTC. Amino acid sequence: CASSWGQGVRGTKNIQYF. This chain joins TRBV7-9 and TRBJ2-4; 11 nucleotides agree with TRBD1. J was trimmed by 2 bases and V by 4 bases; bases with no gene match: 10. The CDR3 has 18 amino acids. The germline gives CDR1 SEHNR, CDR2 FQNEAQ (reference sequence).

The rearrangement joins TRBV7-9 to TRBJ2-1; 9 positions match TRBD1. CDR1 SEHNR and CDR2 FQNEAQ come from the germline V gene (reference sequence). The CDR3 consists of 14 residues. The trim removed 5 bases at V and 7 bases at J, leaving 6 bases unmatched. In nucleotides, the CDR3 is TGTGCCAGCAGCGGTCGACAGGGGGGAAATGAGCAGTTCTTC. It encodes CASSGRQGGNEQFF.

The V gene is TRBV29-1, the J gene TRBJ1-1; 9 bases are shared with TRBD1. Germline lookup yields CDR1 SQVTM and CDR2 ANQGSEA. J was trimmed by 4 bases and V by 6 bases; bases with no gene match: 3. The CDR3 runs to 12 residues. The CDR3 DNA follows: TGCAGCGTCGAACAGGGGGCCACTGAAGCTTTCTTT. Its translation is CSVEQGATEAFF.

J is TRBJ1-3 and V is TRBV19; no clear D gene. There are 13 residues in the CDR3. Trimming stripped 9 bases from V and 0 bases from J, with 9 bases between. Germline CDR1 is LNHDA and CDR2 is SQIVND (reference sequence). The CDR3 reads CASAMSSGNTIYF. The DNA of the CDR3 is TGTGCCAGCGCCATGAGCTCTGGAAACACCATATATTTT.

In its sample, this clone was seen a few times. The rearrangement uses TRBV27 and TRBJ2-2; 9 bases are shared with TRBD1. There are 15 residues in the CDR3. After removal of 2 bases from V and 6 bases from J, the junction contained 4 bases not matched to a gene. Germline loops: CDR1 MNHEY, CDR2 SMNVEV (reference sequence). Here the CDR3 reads CASSLRTGVAGELFF. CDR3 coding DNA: TGTGCCAGCAGTTTAAGGACAGGGGTAGCCGGGGAGCTGTTTTTT.

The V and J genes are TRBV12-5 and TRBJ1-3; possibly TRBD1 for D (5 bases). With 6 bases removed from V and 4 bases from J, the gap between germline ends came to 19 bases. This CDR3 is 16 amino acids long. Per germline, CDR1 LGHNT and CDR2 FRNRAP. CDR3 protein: CASGNMGRPSGNTIYF. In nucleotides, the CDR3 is TGTGCTAGTGGGAACATGGGGCGGCCGTCGGGAAACACCATATATTTT.

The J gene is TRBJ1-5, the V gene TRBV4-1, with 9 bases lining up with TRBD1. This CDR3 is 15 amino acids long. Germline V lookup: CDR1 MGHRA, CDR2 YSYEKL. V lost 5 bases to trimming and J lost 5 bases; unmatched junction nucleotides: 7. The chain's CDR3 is CASSAQGAGDQPQHF. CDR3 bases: TGCGCCAGCAGCGCACAGGGGGCAGGTGATCAGCCCCAGCATTTT.

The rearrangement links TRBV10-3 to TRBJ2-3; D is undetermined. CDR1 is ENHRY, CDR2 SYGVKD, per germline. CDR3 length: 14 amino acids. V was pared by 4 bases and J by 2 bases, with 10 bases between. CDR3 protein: CAISVETYTDTQYF. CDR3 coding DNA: TGTGCCATCAGTGTGGAGACGTACACAGATACGCAGTATTTT.

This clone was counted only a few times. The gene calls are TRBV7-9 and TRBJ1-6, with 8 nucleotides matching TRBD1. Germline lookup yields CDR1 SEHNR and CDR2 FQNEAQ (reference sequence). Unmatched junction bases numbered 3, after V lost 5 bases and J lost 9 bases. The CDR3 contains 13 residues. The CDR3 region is CASSRGQGSPLHF. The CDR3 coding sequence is TGTGCCAGCAGCCGCGGACAGGGTTCACCCCTCCACTTT.

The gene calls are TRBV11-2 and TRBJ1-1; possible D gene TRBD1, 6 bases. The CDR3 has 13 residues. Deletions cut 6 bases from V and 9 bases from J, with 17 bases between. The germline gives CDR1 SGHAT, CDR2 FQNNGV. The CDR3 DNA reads TGTGCCAGCAGAGTCCCCAGGGGAATTCAAGCTTTCTTT. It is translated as CASRVPRGIQAFF.